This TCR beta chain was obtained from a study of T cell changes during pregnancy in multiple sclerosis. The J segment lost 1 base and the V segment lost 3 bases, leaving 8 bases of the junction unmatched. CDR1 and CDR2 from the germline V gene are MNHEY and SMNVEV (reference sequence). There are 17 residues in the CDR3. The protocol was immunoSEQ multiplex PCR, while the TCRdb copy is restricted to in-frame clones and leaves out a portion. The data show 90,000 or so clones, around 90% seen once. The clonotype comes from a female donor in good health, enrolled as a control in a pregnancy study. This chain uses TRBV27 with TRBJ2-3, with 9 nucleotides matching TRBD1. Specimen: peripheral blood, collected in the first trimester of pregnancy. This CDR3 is CASSLFTGGGGTDTQYF. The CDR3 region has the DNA TGTGCCAGCAGTTTGTTTACAGGGGGCGGGGGCACAGATACGCAGTATTTT.